The source of this T cell receptor beta chain is a study of shared clonotypes between healthy human individuals. Trimming took off 1 base at V and 5 bases at J, with 12 bases between the two ends. The CDR3 is 14 amino acids. Germline CDR1 is SGHAT and CDR2 is FQNNGV. CD45RO-negative, CCR7-positively selected cells formed the naive CD8 fraction, excluding terminally differentiated effector memory CD45RA+ cells. Sequenced by immunoSEQ multiplex PCR; TCRdb stores in-frame clones only, minus some. The sample lists about 2.1 million clones; more than 85% were seen once. Study-wide results and limits: The generation probabilities recorded for non-shared clonotypes fell below those of clonotypes shared by all four donors. Compared with memory subsets, naive subsets generally had larger estimated richness.

In its sample, this clone was seen once. Its antigen is as yet unknown. The origin of this receptor is a man aged 18 to 29 in good health. Some clones in this sample may be carry-over from other donors' samples. The chain links TRBV11-2 to TRBJ2-7; possible D gene TRBD2, 5 bases. Material: naive CD8+ T cells from PBMCs. DNA for the CDR3: TGTGCCAGCAGCTTAGGTCGAGGGTTCCACGAGCAGTACTTC. As protein: CASSLGRGFHEQYF.